Listed below are T cell receptor beta chains from one sample, sequenced in a study of blood T cells in healthy people across ages. Each CDR3 protein gets one entry after TCRdb re-called the 5' RACE reads with MiXCR. Of hundreds of thousands of distinct CDR3 sequences listed, around 21% were seen once; the top ten hold 3.5% to 4%. Material for sequencing was blood. These receptors were obtained from an older man in good health. Both conserved end residues are part of each CDR3. Fields, in order: clone size, D gene, J gene, V gene, CDR3 protein, CDR3 DNA. A D gene is named only where the DNA matches it firmly. The size field is filled for only some rows; it gives once, few, many or a size class.

size: few; D: .; J: TRBJ2-5; V: TRBV5-1; CDR3: CASSQGRSEETQYF; DNA: TGCGCCAGCAGCCAGGGCCGTAGCGAAGAGACCCAGTACTTC
size: many; D: .; J: TRBJ2-3; V: TRBV7-9; CDR3: CASSFVSGDTQYF; DNA: TGTGCCAGCAGCTTTGTTTCCGGAGATACGCAGTATTTT
size: once; D: TRBD2; J: TRBJ2-7; V: TRBV11-2; CDR3: CASSPSGGGLHYEQYF; DNA: TGTGCCAGCAGCCCCAGCGGGGGGGGACTTCACTACGAGCAGTACTTC
size: many; D: TRBD1; J: TRBJ2-5; V: TRBV5-1; CDR3: CASSLGDRGFPNQETQYF; DNA: TGCGCCAGCAGCCTGGGGGACAGGGGGTTTCCGAATCAAGAGACCCAGTACTTC
size: few; D: TRBD2; J: TRBJ2-3; V: TRBV7-2; CDR3: CASRTYSGRVADTQYF; DNA: TGTGCCAGCCGCACTTATAGCGGGAGGGTGGCAGATACGCAGTATTTT
size: few; D: TRBD2; J: TRBJ2-7; V: TRBV20-1; CDR3: CSAREGLAGPYGQYF; DNA: TGCAGTGCTAGAGAGGGACTAGCGGGACCCTACGGGCAGTACTTC
size: many; D: .; J: TRBJ2-5; V: TRBV20-1; CDR3: CSARQSVGLETQYF; DNA: TGCAGTGCCAGACAGTCTGTCGGTCTTGAGACCCAGTACTTC
size: .; D: TRBD2; J: TRBJ2-1; V: TRBV5-4; CDR3: CASSLGRERANEQFF; DNA: TGTGCCAGCAGCTTGGGGCGGGAGAGGGCCAATGAGCAGTTCTTC
size: .; D: .; J: TRBJ1-5; V: TRBV20-1; CDR3: CSATPDSSNQPQHF; DNA: TGCAGTGCTACCCCGGACAGTAGCAATCAGCCCCAGCATTTT
size: many; D: TRBD2; J: TRBJ2-7; V: TRBV29-1; CDR3: CSVGGLAGTYEQYF; DNA: TGCAGCGTTGGAGGACTAGCGGGAACCTACGAGCAGTACTTC
size: many; D: TRBD1; J: TRBJ1-1; V: TRBV12-3/TRBV12-4; CDR3: CASTMPGTGAFF; DNA: TGTGCCAGCACTATGCCGGGGACAGGAGCTTTCTTT
size: many; D: .; J: TRBJ2-3; V: TRBV6-6; CDR3: CASTWGASDTQYF; DNA: TGTGCCAGCACCTGGGGGGCGTCAGATACGCAGTATTTT
size: few; D: .; J: TRBJ2-3; V: TRBV20-1; CDR3: CSARRGAPIEAQYF; DNA: TGCAGTGCCCGGAGGGGAGCCCCCATAGAGGCGCAGTATTTT
size: few; D: .; J: TRBJ2-1; V: TRBV6-5; CDR3: CASSYSVATRSYNEQFF; DNA: TGTGCCAGCAGTTATTCGGTAGCGACCCGCTCCTACAATGAGCAGTTCTTC
size: few; D: .; J: TRBJ2-2; V: TRBV10-2; CDR3: CASSLGGVGTGELFF; DNA: TGCGCCAGCAGTTTAGGGGGAGTAGGCACCGGGGAGCTGTTTTTT
size: many; D: .; J: TRBJ2-5; V: TRBV28; CDR3: CASSISLTGEETQYF; DNA: TGTGCCAGCAGTATCTCTCTGACAGGAGAAGAGACCCAGTACTTC
size: .; D: .; J: TRBJ2-4; V: TRBV18; CDR3: CASSPPEGVQYF; DNA: TGTGCCAGCTCACCGCCGGAGGGAGTTCAGTACTTC
size: few; D: .; J: TRBJ2-3; V: TRBV29-1; CDR3: CSVDTGTDTQYF; DNA: TGCAGCGTTGATACAGGGACAGATACGCAGTATTTT
size: few; D: .; J: TRBJ2-7; V: TRBV6-2/TRBV6-3; CDR3: CASSYEEGYEQYF; DNA: TGTGCCAGCAGTTACGAGGAAGGCTACGAGCAGTACTTC
size: few; D: .; J: TRBJ2-1; V: TRBV20-1; CDR3: CSALLGGASSYNEQFF; DNA: TGCAGTGCCCTACTCGGCGGGGCAAGCTCCTACAATGAGCAGTTCTTC
size: few; D: .; J: TRBJ1-2; V: TRBV7-2; CDR3: CASSLEVYSYGYTF; DNA: TGTGCCAGCAGCTTAGAAGTGTACAGCTATGGCTACACCTTC
size: few; D: TRBD1; J: TRBJ2-5; V: TRBV24-1; CDR3: CATSGTGYETQYF; DNA: TGTGCCACCAGCGGGACAGGGTACGAGACCCAGTACTTC
size: .; D: .; J: TRBJ2-1; V: TRBV3-1; CDR3: CASSHRRAGPNEQFF; DNA: TGTGCCAGCAGCCATCGGAGGGCCGGTCCAAATGAGCAGTTCTTC
size: few; D: .; J: TRBJ1-6; V: TRBV7-9; CDR3: CASSSLGGSYNSPLHF; DNA: TGTGCCAGCAGCTCCCTGGGGGGCTCCTATAATTCACCCCTCCACTTT
size: .; D: TRBD1; J: TRBJ2-4; V: TRBV11-2; CDR3: CASSLDTRGLRAKNIQYF; DNA: TGTGCCAGCAGCTTAGATACCAGGGGGCTAAGAGCCAAAAACATTCAGTACTTC
size: few; D: .; J: TRBJ2-3; V: TRBV6-2/TRBV6-3; CDR3: CASSYSASTDTQYF; DNA: TGTGCCAGCAGTTACTCGGCCAGCACAGATACGCAGTATTTT
size: .; D: TRBD1; J: TRBJ1-1; V: TRBV5-1; CDR3: CASSSPGQGFTEAFF; DNA: TGCGCCAGCAGCTCACCTGGACAGGGCTTCACTGAAGCTTTCTTT
size: .; D: .; J: TRBJ2-5; V: TRBV29-1; CDR3: CSASEGDETQYF; DNA: TGCAGCGCCTCAGAGGGCGATGAGACCCAGTACTTC
size: many; D: .; J: TRBJ2-5; V: TRBV6-2/TRBV6-3; CDR3: CASSYSPLETQYF; DNA: TGTGCCAGCAGTTACTCCCCTTTGGAGACCCAGTACTTC
size: .; D: TRBD2; J: TRBJ2-7; V: TRBV20-1; CDR3: CSARGTSGGYEQYF; DNA: TGCAGTGCTAGAGGAACTAGCGGGGGCTACGAGCAGTACTTC
size: .; D: .; J: TRBJ2-3; V: TRBV5-1; CDR3: CASSLDRPSTDTQYF; DNA: TGCGCCAGCAGCTTGGACAGGCCGAGCACAGATACGCAGTATTTT
size: many; D: .; J: TRBJ2-5; V: TRBV28; CDR3: CASSLSGLETQYF; DNA: TGTGCCAGCAGTTTATCTGGGTTGGAGACCCAGTACTTC
size: few; D: TRBD1; J: TRBJ1-5; V: TRBV2; CDR3: CANSETGKNQPQHF; DNA: TGTGCCAACAGTGAGACAGGGAAGAATCAGCCCCAGCATTTT
size: .; D: TRBD1; J: TRBJ2-1; V: TRBV20-1; CDR3: CSAKAISGQGAPNEQFF; DNA: TGCAGTGCCAAAGCTATCTCGGGACAGGGGGCTCCCAATGAGCAGTTCTTC
size: .; D: TRBD1; J: TRBJ2-2; V: TRBV2; CDR3: CARGLGQGNTGELFF; DNA: TGTGCCAGGGGATTGGGACAGGGTAACACCGGGGAGCTGTTTTTT
size: .; D: TRBD1; J: TRBJ2-7; V: TRBV7-9; CDR3: CASSPQTGYEQYF; DNA: TGTGCCAGCAGCCCTCAGACAGGGTACGAGCAGTACTTC
size: .; D: .; J: TRBJ2-1; V: TRBV5-6; CDR3: CASSLRAGNNEQFF; DNA: TGTGCCAGCAGCCTGAGGGCAGGAAACAATGAGCAGTTCTTC
size: few; D: .; J: TRBJ2-7; V: TRBV5-1; CDR3: CASASDLSYEQYF; DNA: TGCGCCAGCGCATCAGACCTTTCCTACGAGCAGTACTTC
size: .; D: .; J: TRBJ2-5; V: TRBV7-2; CDR3: CASTKTQGLGEQYF; DNA: TGTGCCAGCACTAAAACCCAAGGGTTGGGTGAGCAGTACTTC
size: .; D: TRBD2; J: TRBJ2-1; V: TRBV3-1; CDR3: CASSQDRASGRQFF; DNA: TGTGCCAGCAGCCAAGACCGGGCTAGCGGGAGACAGTTCTTC
size: few; D: .; J: TRBJ2-1; V: TRBV6-1; CDR3: CASSDLELARRSNEQFF; DNA: TGTGCCAGCAGTGATTTGGAGCTAGCGCGGAGGAGCAATGAGCAGTTCTTC
size: .; D: TRBD1; J: TRBJ2-2; V: TRBV20-1; CDR3: CSARGHGTVNTGELFF; DNA: TGCAGTGCTAGGGGGCATGGGACAGTTAACACCGGGGAGCTGTTTTTT
size: .; D: .; J: TRBJ1-2; V: TRBV5-1; CDR3: CASSLGTGFYGYTF; DNA: TGCGCCAGCAGCCTTGGTACAGGGTTCTATGGCTACACCTTC
size: .; D: .; J: TRBJ2-1; V: TRBV12-3/TRBV12-4; CDR3: CASGQIRLAYNEQFF; DNA: TGTGCCAGCGGACAAATACGTTTGGCCTACAATGAGCAGTTCTTC
size: .; D: .; J: TRBJ2-2; V: TRBV4-1; CDR3: CASSQAQNTGELFF; DNA: TGCGCCAGCAGCCAAGCCCAGAACACCGGGGAGCTGTTTTTT
size: few; D: TRBD1; J: TRBJ1-6; V: TRBV11-2; CDR3: CASSLPGQGNSPLHF; DNA: TGTGCCAGCAGCCTCCCGGGACAGGGCAATTCACCCCTCCACTTT
size: few; D: TRBD1; J: TRBJ1-5; V: TRBV6-5; CDR3: CAILSRGQPQHF; DNA: TGTGCCATCCTGTCCAGGGGGCAGCCCCAGCATTTT
size: few; D: TRBD1; J: TRBJ1-1; V: TRBV6-2/TRBV6-3; CDR3: CASSSPDRGNTEAFF; DNA: TGTGCCAGCAGTTCCCCCGACAGGGGGAACACTGAAGCTTTCTTT
size: .; D: .; J: TRBJ2-1; V: TRBV4-3; CDR3: CASRRGSLNEQFF; DNA: TGCGCCAGCAGAAGGGGGAGCTTGAATGAGCAGTTCTTC
size: .; D: .; J: TRBJ2-5; V: TRBV7-9; CDR3: CASSMGGGGSKTQYF; DNA: TGTGCCAGCAGCATGGGGGGAGGTGGTTCAAAGACCCAGTACTTC
size: .; D: TRBD2; J: TRBJ2-1; V: TRBV5-1; CDR3: CASSLVTSGTYNEQFF; DNA: TGCGCCAGCAGCTTGGTGACTAGCGGGACCTACAATGAGCAGTTCTTC
size: .; D: .; J: TRBJ1-5; V: TRBV20-1; CDR3: CSARENSNQPQHF; DNA: TGCAGTGCCCGGGAAAATAGCAATCAGCCCCAGCATTTT
size: many; D: .; J: TRBJ2-6; V: TRBV29-1; CDR3: CSVGGGANVLTF; DNA: TGCAGCGTTGGTGGGGGGGCCAACGTCCTGACTTTC
size: few; D: .; J: TRBJ1-2; V: TRBV12-3/TRBV12-4; CDR3: CASTGLDGYTF; DNA: TGTGCCAGCACGGGACTCGACGGCTACACCTTC
size: few; D: .; J: TRBJ1-1; V: TRBV7-3; CDR3: CASSKDIDTEAFF; DNA: TGTGCCAGCAGCAAAGACATCGACACTGAAGCTTTCTTT
size: few; D: TRBD2; J: TRBJ2-5; V: TRBV9; CDR3: CASSSGTSPETQYF; DNA: TGTGCCAGCAGCTCAGGGACTAGCCCGGAGACCCAGTACTTC
size: once; D: .; J: TRBJ1-2; V: TRBV15; CDR3: CATSRDYNSNYGYTF; DNA: TGTGCCACCAGCAGAGATTATAACAGCAACTATGGCTACACCTTC